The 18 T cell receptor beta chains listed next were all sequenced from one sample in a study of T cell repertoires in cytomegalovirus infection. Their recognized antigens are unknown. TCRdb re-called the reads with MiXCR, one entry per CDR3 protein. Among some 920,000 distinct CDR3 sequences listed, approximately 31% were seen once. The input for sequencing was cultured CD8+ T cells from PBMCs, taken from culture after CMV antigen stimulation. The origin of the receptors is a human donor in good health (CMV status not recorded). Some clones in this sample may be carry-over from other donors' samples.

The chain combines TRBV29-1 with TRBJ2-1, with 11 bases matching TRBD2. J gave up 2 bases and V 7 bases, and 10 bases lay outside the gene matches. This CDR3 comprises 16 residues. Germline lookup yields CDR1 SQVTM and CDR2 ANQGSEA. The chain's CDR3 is CSADLAGGQTYNEQFF. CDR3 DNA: TGCAGCGCAGATTTAGCGGGGGGGCAAACCTACAATGAGCAGTTCTTC.

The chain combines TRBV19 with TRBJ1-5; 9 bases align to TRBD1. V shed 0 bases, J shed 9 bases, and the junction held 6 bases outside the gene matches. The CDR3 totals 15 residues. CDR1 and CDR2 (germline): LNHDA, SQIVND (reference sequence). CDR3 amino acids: CASSIDPGQGRPQHF. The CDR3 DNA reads TGTGCCAGTAGTATAGATCCGGGACAGGGCAGGCCCCAGCATTTT.

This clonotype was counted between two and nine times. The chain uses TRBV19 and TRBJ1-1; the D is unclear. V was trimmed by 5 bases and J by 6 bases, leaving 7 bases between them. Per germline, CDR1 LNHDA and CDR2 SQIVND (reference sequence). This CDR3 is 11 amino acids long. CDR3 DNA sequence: TGTGCCAGTAGTCGGGCACCTGAAGCTTTCTTT. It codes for CASSRAPEAFF. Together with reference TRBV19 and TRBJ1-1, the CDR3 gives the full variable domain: DGGITQSPKYLFRKEGQNVTLSCEQNLNHDAMYWYRQDPGQGLRLIYYSQIVNDFQKGDIAEGYSVSREKKESFPLTVTSAQKNPTAFYLCASSRAPEAFFGQGTRLTVV.

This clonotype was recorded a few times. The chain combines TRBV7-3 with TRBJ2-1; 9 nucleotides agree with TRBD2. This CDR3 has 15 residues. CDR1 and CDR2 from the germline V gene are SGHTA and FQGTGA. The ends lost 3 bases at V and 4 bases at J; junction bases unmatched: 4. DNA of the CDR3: TGTGCCAGCAGCTTCGACACTAGCGGGTACAATGAGCAGTTCTTC. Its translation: CASSFDTSGYNEQFF. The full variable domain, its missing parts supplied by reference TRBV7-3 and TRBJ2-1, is GAGVSQTPSNKVTEKGKYVELRCDPISGHTALYWYRQSLGQGPEFLIYFQGTGAADDSGLPNDRFFAVRPEGSVSTLKIQRTERGDSAVYLCASSFDTSGYNEQFFGPGTRLTVL.

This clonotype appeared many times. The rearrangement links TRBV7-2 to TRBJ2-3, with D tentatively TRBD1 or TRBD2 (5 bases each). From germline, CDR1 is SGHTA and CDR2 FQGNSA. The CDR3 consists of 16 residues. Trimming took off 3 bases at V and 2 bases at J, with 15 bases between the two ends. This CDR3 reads CASSFTGTHYTDTQYF. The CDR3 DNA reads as TGTGCCAGCAGCTTCACCGGGACCCACTACACAGATACGCAGTATTTT. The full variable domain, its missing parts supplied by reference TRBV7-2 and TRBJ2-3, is GAGVSQSPSNKVTEKGKDVELRCDPISGHTALYWYRQSLGQGLEFLIYFQGNSAPDKSGLPSDRFSAERTGGSVSTLTIQRTQQEDSAVYLCASSFTGTHYTDTQYFGPGTRLTVL.

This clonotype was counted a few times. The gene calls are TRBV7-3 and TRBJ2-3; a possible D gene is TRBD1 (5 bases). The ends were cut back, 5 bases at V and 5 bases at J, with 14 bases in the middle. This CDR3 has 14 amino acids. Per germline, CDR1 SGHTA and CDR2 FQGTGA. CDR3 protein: CASSIDRNEDTQYF. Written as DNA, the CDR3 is TGTGCCAGCAGCATTGACAGAAATGAAGATACGCAGTATTTT.

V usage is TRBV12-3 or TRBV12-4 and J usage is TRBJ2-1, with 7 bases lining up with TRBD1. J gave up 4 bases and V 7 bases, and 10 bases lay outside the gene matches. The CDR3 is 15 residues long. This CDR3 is CASIAGTEIYNEQFF. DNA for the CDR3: TGTGCCAGCATTGCCGGGACAGAGATATACAATGAGCAGTTCTTC.

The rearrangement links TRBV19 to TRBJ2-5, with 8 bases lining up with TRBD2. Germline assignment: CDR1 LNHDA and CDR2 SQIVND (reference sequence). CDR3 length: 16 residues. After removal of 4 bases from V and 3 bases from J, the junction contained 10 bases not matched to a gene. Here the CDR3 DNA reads TGTGCCAGTAGTACCGTGACTAGCGTCCTTAAAGAGACCCAGTACTTC. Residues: CASSTVTSVLKETQYF.

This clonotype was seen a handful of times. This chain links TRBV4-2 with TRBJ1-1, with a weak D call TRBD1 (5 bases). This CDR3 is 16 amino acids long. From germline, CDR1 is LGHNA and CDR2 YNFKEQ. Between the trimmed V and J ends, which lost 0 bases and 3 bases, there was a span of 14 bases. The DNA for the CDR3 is TGTGCCAGCAGCCAAGACTACGGGGGGGAGGACACTGAAGCTTTCTTT. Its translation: CASSQDYGGEDTEAFF.

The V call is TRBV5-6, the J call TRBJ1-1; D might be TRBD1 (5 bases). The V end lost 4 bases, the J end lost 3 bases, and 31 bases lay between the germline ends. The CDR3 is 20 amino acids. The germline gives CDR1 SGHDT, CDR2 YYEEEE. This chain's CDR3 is CASSILTRTLINLWDTEAFF. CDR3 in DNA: TGTGCCAGCAGCATATTGACTCGGACATTAATAAACCTTTGGGACACTGAAGCTTTCTTT.

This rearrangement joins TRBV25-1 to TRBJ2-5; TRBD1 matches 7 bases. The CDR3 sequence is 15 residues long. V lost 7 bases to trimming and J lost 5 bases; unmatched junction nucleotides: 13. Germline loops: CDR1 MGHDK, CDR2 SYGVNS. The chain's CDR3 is CASTQNRDSRETQYF. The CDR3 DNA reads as TGTGCCAGCACCCAAAATCGGGACAGCCGCGAGACCCAGTACTTC.

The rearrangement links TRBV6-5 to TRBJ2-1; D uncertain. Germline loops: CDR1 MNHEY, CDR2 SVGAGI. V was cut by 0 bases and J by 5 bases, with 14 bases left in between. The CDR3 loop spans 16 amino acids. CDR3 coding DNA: TGTGCCAGCAGTTACTCCATATCTATAGAGCACAATGAGCAGTTCTTC. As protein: CASSYSISIEHNEQFF.

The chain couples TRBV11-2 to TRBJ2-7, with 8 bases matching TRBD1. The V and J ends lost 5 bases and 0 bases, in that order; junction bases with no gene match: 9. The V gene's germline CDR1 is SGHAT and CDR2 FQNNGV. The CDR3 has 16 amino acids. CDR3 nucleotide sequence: TGTGCCAGCAGCCGAGACAGGGGAAGGAGCTCCTACGAGCAGTACGTC. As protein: CASSRDRGRSSYEQYV.

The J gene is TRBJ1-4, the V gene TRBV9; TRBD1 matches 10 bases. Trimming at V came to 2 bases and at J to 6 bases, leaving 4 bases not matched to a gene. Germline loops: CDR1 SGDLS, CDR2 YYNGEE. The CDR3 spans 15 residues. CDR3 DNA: TGTGCCAGCAGCGTCGAGGGGACAGGGGATGAAAAACTGTTTTTT. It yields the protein CASSVEGTGDEKLFF.

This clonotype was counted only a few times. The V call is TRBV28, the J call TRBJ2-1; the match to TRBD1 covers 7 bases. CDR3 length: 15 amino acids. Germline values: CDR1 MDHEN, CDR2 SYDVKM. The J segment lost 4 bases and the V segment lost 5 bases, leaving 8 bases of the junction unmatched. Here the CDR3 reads CASSATGARYNEQFF. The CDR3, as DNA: TGTGCCAGCAGTGCCACAGGGGCAAGGTACAATGAGCAGTTCTTC.

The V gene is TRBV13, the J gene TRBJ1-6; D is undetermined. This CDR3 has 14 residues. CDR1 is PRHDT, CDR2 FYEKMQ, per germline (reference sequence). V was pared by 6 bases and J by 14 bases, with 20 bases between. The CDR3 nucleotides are TGTGCCAGCAGTCCGCCTCCCCCTCATTTTTCCCTCCACTTT. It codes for CASSPPPPHFSLHF.

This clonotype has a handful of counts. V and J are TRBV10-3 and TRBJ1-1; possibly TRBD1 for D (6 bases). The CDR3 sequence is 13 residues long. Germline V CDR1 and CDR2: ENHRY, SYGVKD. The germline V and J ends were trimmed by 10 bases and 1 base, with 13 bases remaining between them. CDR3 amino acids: CATTQGENTEAFF. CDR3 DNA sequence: TGTGCCACCACACAGGGAGAGAACACTGAAGCTTTCTTT.

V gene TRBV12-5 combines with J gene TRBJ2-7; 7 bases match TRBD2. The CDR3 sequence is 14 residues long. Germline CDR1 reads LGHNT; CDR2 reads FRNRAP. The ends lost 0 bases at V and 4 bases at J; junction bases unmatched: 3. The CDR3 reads CASGLVKGGYEQYV. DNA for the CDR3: TGTGCTAGTGGTTTGGTCAAGGGAGGGTACGAGCAGTACGTC.